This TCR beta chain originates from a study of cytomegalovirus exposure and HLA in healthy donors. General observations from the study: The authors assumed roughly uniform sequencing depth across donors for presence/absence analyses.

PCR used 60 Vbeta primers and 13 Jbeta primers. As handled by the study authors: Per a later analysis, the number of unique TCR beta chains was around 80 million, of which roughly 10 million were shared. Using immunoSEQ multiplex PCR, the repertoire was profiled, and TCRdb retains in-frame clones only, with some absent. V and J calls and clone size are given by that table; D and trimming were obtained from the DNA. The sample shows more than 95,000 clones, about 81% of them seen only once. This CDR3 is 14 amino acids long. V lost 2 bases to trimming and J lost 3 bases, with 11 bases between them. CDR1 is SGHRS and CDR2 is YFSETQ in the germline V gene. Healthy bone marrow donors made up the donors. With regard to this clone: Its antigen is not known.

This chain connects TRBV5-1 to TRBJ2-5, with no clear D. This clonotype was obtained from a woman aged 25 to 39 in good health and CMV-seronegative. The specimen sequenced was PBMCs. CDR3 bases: TGCGCCAGCAGCTTCGGGTCTAAAAAAGAGACCCAGTACTTC. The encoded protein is CASSFGSKKETQYF.